This TCR beta chain derives from a study of long-term antiretroviral therapy in people with HIV. Broader study findings: Once patients were on ART, diversity went higher but still fell short of transplant donor controls. When set beside controls, HIV repertoires had CDR3 length ranges that were narrower.

As concerns this clone: As yet, its antigen is unknown.

The CDR3 totals 14 residues. The V gene's germline CDR1 is MNHNY and CDR2 SVGAGI (reference sequence). Trimming took 8 bases from V and 3 from J, leaving 16 bases between them. They ran version v3.0 of the immunoSEQ assay at survey level. Clones were sequenced by immunoSEQ multiplex PCR, and TCRdb holds only the in-frame ones, with some missing. The repertoire has tens of thousands of clones, approximately 90% of them found once; the top ten carry about 3.6%. The sample consisted of unsorted PBMCs, taken 1.8 years after starting antiretroviral therapy. The clonotype originates from a young woman with HIV. The V and J genes are TRBV6-6 and TRBJ2-5; D possibly corresponds to TRBD2 (5 bases). CDR3 protein: CASGKIEGEETQYF. CDR3 DNA: TGTGCCAGCGGCAAGATTGAGGGAGAAGAGACCCAGTACTTC.